The 26 T cell receptor beta chains below were found in one sample sequenced in a study of T cell responses to AZD1222 COVID-19 vaccine. Profiling relied on immunoSEQ multiplex PCR, and the TCRdb table lists in-frame clones only, not all of them. The table includes more than 100,000 clones, about nine tenths detected once. The input for sequencing was peripheral blood, taken on day 0 of AZD1222 vaccination. Receptors were obtained from an adult in good health.

This clone came up once. The CDR3 sequence: CASRGWQPSYEQYF. CDR3 coding DNA: TGTGCCAGCAGAGGTTGGCAGCCGTCCTACGAGCAGTACTTC. V and J are TRBV6-5 and TRBJ2-7; D remains unclear. Trimming shortened V by 6 bases and J by 1 base, and 13 bases separated the two germline ends. Germline V gene lookup returns CDR1 MNHEY and CDR2 SVGAGI. The CDR3 is made up of 14 amino acids.

The chain uses TRBV5-1 and TRBJ2-7; 8 bases line up with TRBD1. The V segment lost 1 base and the J segment 4 bases; nucleotides outside the gene matches: 7. Germline V lookup: CDR1 SGHRS, CDR2 YFSETQ. The CDR3 sequence is 15 residues long. Here the CDR3 reads CASSLMAGGDYEQYF. The CDR3 DNA reads TGCGCCAGCAGCTTGATGGCAGGGGGCGATTACGAGCAGTACTTC.

The rearrangement joins TRBV20-1 to TRBJ1-5; TRBD1 might be the D (5 bases). The CDR3 spans 13 residues. V lost 3 bases to trimming and J lost 7 bases, with 13 bases between them. The germline V gene encodes CDR1 DFQATT and CDR2 SNEGSKA (reference sequence). The CDR3 is CSASSTPGQPQHF. The CDR3 DNA sequence: TGCAGTGCTAGTTCGACACCAGGGCAGCCCCAGCATTTT.

This chain links TRBV6-5 with TRBJ2-7; tentatively, D is TRBD2 (6 bases). Trimming removed 0 bases from V and 4 bases from J, with 13 bases in between. Germline-derived CDR1 and CDR2 are MNHEY and SVGAGI. The CDR3 is 15 residues long. CDR3 residues: CASSYSIHGGYEQYF. CDR3 in DNA: TGTGCCAGCAGTTACTCGATTCACGGGGGATACGAGCAGTACTTC.

For this clone: Its ends do not fully match the called genes, so a read error is possible. The chain combines TRBV7-7 with TRBJ2-7; TRBD2 matches 9 bases. Germline assignment: CDR1 SSHAT and CDR2 FNYEAQ (reference sequence). The CDR3 spans 17 residues. Written as DNA, the CDR3 is TGTGCTAGCAGCTTGTATGGGGGGGGACTAGCCCCCTACGAGCAGTACTTC. Encoded protein: CASSLYGGGLAPYEQYF.

The chain recombines TRBV27 with TRBJ2-3; D is perhaps TRBD2 (6 bases). The CDR3 sequence is 14 residues long. Per the germline V gene, CDR1 is MNHEY and CDR2 is SMNVEV (reference sequence). Trimming took off 5 bases at V and 0 bases at J, with 9 bases between the two ends. CDR3 coding DNA: TGTGCCAGCAGTATCGGGAGAAGCACAGATACGCAGTATTTT. Its translation is CASSIGRSTDTQYF.

The chain couples TRBV5-1 to TRBJ2-3; TRBD2 matches 11 bases. Per the germline V gene, CDR1 is SGHRS and CDR2 is YFSETQ. Germline trimming cut 0 bases from V and 4 bases from J; bases unmatched to any gene: 4. The CDR3 length is 16 residues. The CDR3 spells CASSLVVSGGADTQYF. In DNA, the CDR3 is TGCGCCAGCAGCTTGGTGGTTAGCGGGGGGGCAGATACGCAGTATTTT.

The V and J genes are TRBV10-3 and TRBJ1-6; 7 nucleotides agree with TRBD1. CDR3 length: 15 residues. The J segment lost 9 bases and the V segment lost 11 bases, leaving 16 bases of the junction unmatched. In germline, CDR1 is ENHRY, CDR2 SYGVKD. The CDR3 here is CASQGGAGGGSPLHF. The DNA for the CDR3 is TGTGCCTCACAGGGAGGGGCAGGGGGTGGTTCACCCCTCCACTTT.

Comments on this clone: The same CDR3 arises from other DNA sequences in this sample as well. J is TRBJ2-3 and V is TRBV11-2, with D hard to call. The CDR3 runs to 14 residues. Germline V CDR1 and CDR2: SGHAT, FQNNGV. Trimming shortened V by 1 base and J by 12 bases, and 17 bases separated the two germline ends. The CDR3 here is CASSLGLALPTQYF. CDR3 coding DNA: TGTGCCAGCAGCTTAGGCTTGGCGCTCCCTACACAGTATTTT.

This clone was seen once. The rearrangement uses TRBV27 and TRBJ1-5; D unresolved. The CDR3 runs 12 residues. The V end was cut by 4 bases, the J end by 5 bases, with 6 bases between. Germline loops: CDR1 MNHEY, CDR2 SMNVEV (reference sequence). CDR3 coding DNA: TGTGCCAGCAGTTCCCCGGATCAGCCCCAGCATTTT. It is translated as CASSSPDQPQHF.

CDR3 nucleotides: TGTGCCAGCAGCCCCCCTCAGGGGGAGCAGTACTTC. It specifies CASSPPQGEQYF. V gene TRBV7-9 combines with J gene TRBJ2-7, with D possibly TRBD1 on 6 matching bases. This CDR3 has 12 residues. In germline, CDR1 is SEHNR, CDR2 FQNEAQ (reference sequence). V lost 5 bases and J 7 bases, leaving 12 bases between the germline ends.

This chain uses TRBV6-5 with TRBJ1-2; D gene ambiguous. Germline assignment: CDR1 MNHEY and CDR2 SVGAGI. This CDR3 is built from 13 residues. With 2 bases removed from V and 5 bases from J, the gap between germline ends came to 9 bases. The CDR3 bases are TGTGCCAGCAGTTACGACGGCCAATATGGCTACACCTTC. It translates to CASSYDGQYGYTF.

This clone was seen once. The genes are TRBV5-1 and TRBJ2-5, with TRBD2 matching over 8 bases. This CDR3 spans 13 amino acids. Germline V lookup: CDR1 SGHRS, CDR2 YFSETQ. J gave up 5 bases and V 4 bases, and 4 bases lay outside the gene matches. In DNA, the CDR3 is TGCGCCAGCAGCCGTACTAGCGGCGAGACCCAGTACTTC. Translated, it gives CASSRTSGETQYF.

The chain has TRBV10-1 and TRBJ2-5; no definite D call. The CDR3 contains 11 residues. Trimming stripped 3 bases from V and 5 bases from J, with 4 bases between. CDR1 and CDR2 from the germline V gene are WNHNN and SYGVQD (reference sequence). This CDR3 is CASSESETQYF. The CDR3 DNA is TGCGCCAGCAGTGAATCGGAGACCCAGTACTTC.

This chain links TRBV30 with TRBJ2-7, with D possibly TRBD2 on 6 matching bases. The V gene's germline CDR1 is GTSNPN and CDR2 SVGIG (reference sequence). Trimming pared 6 bases from V and 3 bases from J, leaving 15 bases between. The CDR3 has 13 residues. In nucleotides, the CDR3 is TGTGCCTGCCAACCCCCGGGGGACTACGAGCAGTACTTC. It encodes CACQPPGDYEQYF.

The rearrangement uses TRBV7-9 and TRBJ2-5; D may match TRBD1 or TRBD2 (5 bases each). The CDR3 has 14 residues. Germline CDR1 and CDR2: SEHNR and FQNEAQ (reference sequence). Deletions cut 5 bases from V and 7 bases from J, with 17 bases between. For the CDR3, the DNA is TGTGCCAGCAGCCCCGGGGCGCGGGTGGGGACCCAGTACTTC. Translating gives CASSPGARVGTQYF.

This clone appeared once. The chain employs TRBV7-9 and TRBJ1-1; a possible D gene is TRBD1 (6 bases). The CDR3 runs to 18 residues. Trimming removed 6 bases from V and 2 bases from J, with 25 bases in between. CDR1 is SEHNR and CDR2 is FQNEAQ in the germline V gene (reference sequence). In nucleotides, the CDR3 is TGTGCCAGCAGAATGAGGGCCGGATCAGGGGTGGGAAACACTGAAGCTTTCTTT. This codes for CASRMRAGSGVGNTEAFF.

This clone was found a few times. This sequence joins TRBV5-4 and TRBJ1-2; unclear D gene. This CDR3 has 14 amino acids. The V gene's germline CDR1 is SGHNT and CDR2 YYREEE (reference sequence). Trimming removed 6 bases from V and 8 bases from J, with 20 bases in between. The chain's CDR3 is CASTSGGTPGGYTF. The CDR3 bases are TGTGCCAGCACCTCCGGAGGTACGCCTGGGGGCTACACCTTC.

The table lists this clone with a count of one. The J gene is TRBJ2-1, the V gene TRBV5-1, with 8 bases identical to TRBD2. The V gene end was trimmed by 3 bases and the J gene end by 6 bases; junction bases not matched to a gene: 11. Per the germline V gene, CDR1 is SGHRS and CDR2 is YFSETQ. The CDR3 runs 16 residues. The CDR3 DNA follows: TGCGCCAGCAGCTGGGAAATAGCGGGAAACTTCAATGAGCAGTTCTTC. Encoded protein: CASSWEIAGNFNEQFF.

V is TRBV5-1 and J is TRBJ1-5; 9 nucleotides match TRBD1. Germline V CDR1 and CDR2: SGHRS, YFSETQ. V trimming: 1 base; J trimming: 5 bases; junction bases outside the gene matches: 4. The CDR3 extends over 15 amino acids. CDR3: CASSLSGQGDQPQHF. For the CDR3, the DNA is TGCGCCAGCAGCTTGTCGGGACAGGGTGATCAGCCCCAGCATTTT.

The gene calls are TRBV6-4 and TRBJ2-2, with 11 bases that match TRBD2. Germline V CDR1 and CDR2: MRHNA, SNTAGT. J lost 5 bases, V lost 6 bases, and 2 bases had no gene match. The CDR3 contains 14 residues. CDR3 region: CASSTSGGTGELFF. CDR3 coding DNA: TGTGCCAGCAGCACTAGCGGGGGAACCGGGGAGCTGTTTTTT.

The V and J genes are TRBV2 and TRBJ1-5, with 7 bases matching TRBD1. Germline CDR1 SNHLY, CDR2 FYNNEI. The trim removed 7 bases at V and 1 base at J, leaving 4 bases unmatched. The CDR3 loop spans 14 amino acids. CDR3 sequence reads: CASTSQGSNQPQHF. The CDR3 coding sequence is TGTGCCAGCACCTCACAGGGGAGCAATCAGCCCCAGCATTTT.

The chain couples TRBV5-1 to TRBJ1-1, with unresolved D. Per the germline V gene, CDR1 is SGHRS and CDR2 is YFSETQ. CDR3 length equals 14 residues. Trimming shortened V by 2 bases and J by 1 base, and 9 bases separated the two germline ends. CDR3 loop: CASSLISTNTEAFF. The CDR3 coding sequence is TGCGCCAGCAGCTTAATTTCCACGAACACTGAAGCTTTCTTT. Drawing the rest from reference TRBV5-1 and TRBJ1-1, the complete variable domain is KAGVTQTPRYLIKTRGQQVTLSCSPISGHRSVSWYQQTPGQGLQFLFEYFSETQRNKGNFPGRFSGRQFSNSRSEMNVSTLELGDSALYLCASSLISTNTEAFFGQGTRLTVV.

In regard to this clone: At one end, the junction sequence differs from germline, possibly due to a read error. The J gene is TRBJ2-7, the V gene TRBV12-3 or TRBV12-4, with 9 bases matching TRBD2. The CDR3 has 13 residues. The CDR3 DNA sequence: TGTGCCAGCAGCCCCGGGACTAGCAATCTTGTGGACTTC. Its protein is CASSPGTSNLVDF.

This chain uses TRBV7-9 with TRBJ2-2, with 7 bases that match TRBD1. The CDR3 runs to 17 residues. The germline gives CDR1 SEHNR, CDR2 FQNEAQ (reference sequence). Trimming took 5 bases from V and 3 from J; bases not matched to a gene: 12. CDR3 nucleotide sequence: TGTGCCAGCAGCCTTTTATACGCACAGGGGTACACCGGGGAGCTGTTTTTT. It encodes CASSLLYAQGYTGELFF.

In its sample, this clone was seen a few times. V and J are TRBV3-1 (or the pseudogene TRBV3-2) and TRBJ1-5; D unclear. CDR1 LGHDT and CDR2 YNNKEL come from the germline V gene (reference sequence). CDR3 length: 14 amino acids. Between the trimmed V and J ends, which lost 5 bases and 1 base, there was a span of 9 bases. CDR3 amino acids: CASSSKSSNQPQHF. As DNA, the CDR3 is TGTGCCAGCAGCTCCAAGTCGAGCAATCAGCCCCAGCATTTT.